Listed below are T cell receptor beta chains from one sample, sequenced in a study of T-cell reconstitution after alpha-beta-depleted transplantation in children. From the PCR reads, TCRdb called clonotypes with MiXCR, one entry per CDR3 protein. The repertoire includes 230,000 or so distinct CDR3 sequences, approximately 9.8% of them detected once, and 5% to 5.5% sits in the top ten. This material consisted of PBMCs from the stem cell graft donor, taken from the stem cell graft. The receptors originated from a human donor who donated a stem cell graft to a child with SCID. The CDR3 runs from the conserved cysteine through the conserved F or W. The order of the fields is V gene, J gene, clone size, D gene, CDR3 DNA, CDR3 protein. The D gene is left open where the match is weak. Some rows have no size entry. The others give once, few or many, or a class for an expanded clone.

>TRBV6-1|TRBJ2-2|many|NA
TGTGCCAGCTACGGACGGACCGTCGGGGAGCTGTTTTTT
CASYGRTVGELFF
>TRBV20-1|TRBJ1-5|many|NA
TGCAGTGCAAGGGGCCTGGGAGATCAGCCCCAGCATTTT
CSARGLGDQPQHF
>TRBV6-6|TRBJ1-2|many|TRBD1
TGTGCCAGCAGTCCCGCTCGACAGGGGGCCAGTACCTTC
CASSPARQGASTF
>TRBV28|TRBJ2-3|many|TRBD2
TGTGCCAGCAGCAAAACCGGGGGGGATACGCAGTATTTT
CASSKTGGDTQYF
>TRBV6-5|TRBJ1-2|NA|TRBD1
TGTGCCAGCAGTTACTCGACAGGGGTGGAGGGCTACACCTTC
CASSYSTGVEGYTF
>TRBV27|TRBJ1-1|many|NA
TGTGCCAGCAGTCCATCTGCCGGGGACCGGGGAAACACTGAAGCTTTCTTT
CASSPSAGDRGNTEAFF
>TRBV6-6|TRBJ2-7|NA|NA
TGTGCCAGCAGTAGTGAGGCCCACGTGCAGTACTTC
CASSSEAHVQYF
>TRBV7-8|TRBJ2-5|many|TRBD2
TGTGCCACCACCATAGCGGGCGTGAAAGAGACCCAGTACTTC
CATTIAGVKETQYF
>TRBV11-2|TRBJ2-5|many|TRBD1
TGTGCCAGCGGTCTTAGTAGACAGGGCAAGACCCAGTACTTC
CASGLSRQGKTQYF
>TRBV6-5|TRBJ1-1|many|NA
TGTGCCAGCAGTTACTCGAATAGGGACACTGAAGCTTTCTTT
CASSYSNRDTEAFF